One and the same sample provided the 15 T cell receptor beta chains below, sequenced in a study of blood T cell repertoires in COVID-19. Profiled with immunoSEQ multiplex PCR; TCRdb holds only in-frame clones, not every one. In the table there are 200,000 to 250,000 clones, roughly 85% of which are singletons. The sample consisted of PBMCs or T cells enriched from blood (not recorded which). The receptors derive from a woman between 50 and 59 years old who had been exposed to COVID-19.

The CDR3 region is CASSVAPGLAGGLRGNEQFF. CDR3 DNA sequence: TGTGCCAGCAGCGTAGCCCCGGGACTAGCGGGGGGCCTCAGGGGGAATGAGCAGTTCTTC. The chain combines TRBV9 with TRBJ2-1; the match to TRBD2 covers 15 bases. The germline V gene encodes CDR1 SGDLS and CDR2 YYNGEE. V lost 0 bases to trimming and J lost 7 bases; unmatched junction nucleotides: 14. This CDR3 region has 20 residues.

DNA of the CDR3: TGTGCCAGCTCACCGCGACAGGTCAGCTCTTCTTATGGCTACACCTTC. Translation gives CASSPRQVSSSYGYTF. J is TRBJ1-2 and V is TRBV18, with D perhaps TRBD1 (6 bases). V gave up 3 bases and J gave up 5 bases, with 19 bases separating them. This CDR3 has 16 amino acids. CDR1 is KGHSH, CDR2 LQKENI, per germline.

The genes are TRBV7-3 and TRBJ1-1, with a tentative D call TRBD1 (6 bases). Germline V lookup: CDR1 SGHTA, CDR2 FQGTGA. The CDR3 has 15 residues. The germline V and J ends were trimmed by 1 base and 6 bases, with 15 bases remaining between them. As DNA, the CDR3 is TGTGCCAGCAGCTTAAGTGGCAGGGGCCGCTCTGAAGCTTTCTTT. As protein: CASSLSGRGRSEAFF.

The chain recombines TRBV28 with TRBJ1-2, with TRBD1 matching over 8 bases. V was clipped by 5 bases and J by 0 bases; unmatched bases: 8. From germline, CDR1 is MDHEN and CDR2 SYDVKM. The CDR3 is made up of 16 amino acids. The CDR3 coding sequence is TGTGCCAGCAGTCCTCGGACAGGGAGGGCTAACTATGGCTACACCTTC. Its translation is CASSPRTGRANYGYTF.

The CDR3 nucleotides are TGTGCCAGCTCATCGCTAACAGGGACGGAGGGCTACACCTTC. It translates to CASSSLTGTEGYTF. The chain uses TRBV18 and TRBJ1-2; D may be TRBD1 (6 bases). V lost 5 bases, J lost 8 bases, and 18 bases lay in between. The CDR3 extends over 14 amino acids. Germline V gene sequence: CDR1 KGHSH, CDR2 LQKENI.

The chain couples TRBV6-2 or TRBV6-3 to TRBJ1-6, with D unresolved. Trimming removed 2 bases at V and 7 bases at J, with 12 bases between. The CDR3 spans 15 residues. The V gene's germline CDR1 is MNHEY and CDR2 SVGEGT. The CDR3 protein is CASSYQPTSNSPLHF. For the CDR3, the DNA is TGTGCCAGCAGTTACCAACCGACATCAAATTCACCCCTCCACTTT.

Points on this clone: Relative to the germline gene, one junction end is altered; a read error may explain this. The chain is built from TRBV14 and TRBJ1-2, with 9 bases that match TRBD1. This CDR3 spans 15 amino acids. Germline values: CDR1 SGHDN, CDR2 FVKESK. This CDR3 is CAGSQGDRADYGYTF. The CDR3 nucleotides are TGTGCCGGCAGCCAGGGGGACAGGGCGGACTATGGCTACACCTTC.

V usage is TRBV29-1 and J usage is TRBJ2-3, with D tentatively TRBD1 (5 bases). V lost 2 bases, J lost 0 bases, and 12 bases lay in between. From germline, CDR1 is SQVTM and CDR2 ANQGSEA. The CDR3 is 15 residues long. The CDR3 nucleotides read TGCAGCGTTGAAAGGGGAAGATCTAGCACAGATACGCAGTATTTT. Protein: CSVERGRSSTDTQYF.

This chain uses TRBV2 with TRBJ1-1, with TRBD1 as a possible D gene (5 bases). The germline gives CDR1 SNHLY, CDR2 FYNNEI. With 6 bases removed from V and 10 bases from J, the gap between germline ends came to 15 bases. The length of the CDR3 is 12 residues. The CDR3 sequence: CASSRWGGGAFF. The CDR3 nucleotides are TGTGCCAGCAGCCGATGGGGGGGAGGAGCTTTCTTT.

This chain uses TRBV14 with TRBJ1-3; TRBD1 might be the D (6 bases). The V gene lost 2 bases and the J gene lost 2 bases, with 10 bases spanning the gap. Germline assignment: CDR1 SGHDN and CDR2 FVKESK. The CDR3 has 15 amino acids. CDR3 sequence: CASSQRSGAGNTIYF. Here the CDR3 DNA reads TGTGCCAGCAGCCAAAGGTCAGGGGCTGGAAACACCATATATTTT.

The rearrangement uses TRBV7-9 and TRBJ1-1, with D unclear. CDR1 SEHNR and CDR2 FQNEAQ come from the germline V gene (reference sequence). The CDR3 sequence is 14 residues long. V lost 3 bases and J 2 bases, leaving 10 bases between the germline ends. CDR3 nucleotides: TGTGCCAGCAGCTTTAGAGAATTCAACACTGAAGCTTTCTTT. Its translation is CASSFREFNTEAFF.

The genes are TRBV9 and TRBJ1-1; possibly TRBD1 for D (5 bases). Germline V gives CDR1 SGDLS, CDR2 YYNGEE. Between the trimmed V and J ends, which lost 2 bases and 7 bases, there was a span of 12 bases. This CDR3 is 13 amino acids long. CDR3 in DNA: TGTGCCAGCAGCGTCCAGTTGGGGGGTGAAGCTTTCTTT. Residues: CASSVQLGGEAFF. Using reference TRBV9 and TRBJ1-1 for the parts outside the CDR3, the full variable domain is DSGVTQTPKHLITATGQRVTLRCSPRSGDLSVYWYQQSLDQGLQFLIQYYNGEERAKGNILERFSAQQFPDLHSELNLSSLELGDSALYFCASSVQLGGEAFFGQGTRLTVV.

The chain is built from TRBV27 and TRBJ2-2, with D tentatively TRBD1 (5 bases). The length of the CDR3 is 16 residues. Looked up from germline, CDR1 is MNHEY and CDR2 is SMNVEV (reference sequence). V lost 5 bases to trimming and J lost 8 bases, with 21 bases between them. Here the CDR3 reads CASSPYLTVPRGELFF. The CDR3 nucleotides read TGTGCCAGCAGTCCGTACCTGACAGTTCCCAGAGGGGAGCTGTTTTTT.

This clone was observed a single time. This same CDR3 is encoded by further DNA sequences in the sample. J is TRBJ2-7 and V is TRBV29-1; TRBD1 matches at 12 bases. The CDR3 is made up of 14 amino acids. The V and J ends lost 4 bases and 4 bases, in that order; junction bases with no gene match: 5. Germline values: CDR1 SQVTM, CDR2 ANQGSEA. CDR3 region: CSVAGTGGLYEQYF. In DNA, the CDR3 is TGCAGCGTTGCCGGGACAGGGGGCCTGTACGAGCAGTACTTC.

The V gene is TRBV24-1, the J gene TRBJ1-2; D perhaps matches TRBD1 (6 bases). Per the germline V gene, CDR1 is KGHDR and CDR2 is SFDVKD. The germline V and J ends were trimmed by 5 bases and 5 bases, with 8 bases remaining between them. The CDR3 contains 12 residues. The CDR3 loop is CATSAGEYGYTF. The CDR3 coding sequence is TGTGCCACCAGTGCAGGGGAGTATGGCTACACCTTC.